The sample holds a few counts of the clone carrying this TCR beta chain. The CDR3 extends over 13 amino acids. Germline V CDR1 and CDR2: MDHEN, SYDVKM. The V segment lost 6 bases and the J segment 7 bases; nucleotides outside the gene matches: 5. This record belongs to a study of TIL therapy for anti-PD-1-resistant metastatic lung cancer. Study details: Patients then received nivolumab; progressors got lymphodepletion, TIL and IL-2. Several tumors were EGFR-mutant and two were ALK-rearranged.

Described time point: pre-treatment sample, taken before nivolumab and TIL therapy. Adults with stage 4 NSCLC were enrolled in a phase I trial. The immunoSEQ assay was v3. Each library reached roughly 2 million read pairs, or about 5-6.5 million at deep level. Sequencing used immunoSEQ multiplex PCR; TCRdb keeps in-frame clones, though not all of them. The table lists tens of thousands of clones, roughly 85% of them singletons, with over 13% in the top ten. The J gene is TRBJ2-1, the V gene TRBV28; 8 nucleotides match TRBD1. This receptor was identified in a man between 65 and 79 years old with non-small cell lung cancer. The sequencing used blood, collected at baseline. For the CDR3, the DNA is TGTGCCAGCAGCGGACAGGGTGGGAATGAGCAGTTCTTC. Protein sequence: CASSGQGGNEQFF.